The source of this TCR beta chain is a study of beta chain features in type 1 diabetes. Study results and caveats: It was not settled here whether HLA type affects TCRB rearrangement. Researchers report that Type 1 diabetes patients had moderately but significantly shorter TCRB CDR3s across all four CD4+ subsets.

Isolated RNA was reverse transcribed in full, so expressed TCRB transcripts were sequenced. Sequenced by immunoSEQ multiplex PCR; TCRdb stores in-frame clones only, minus some. Counted here are 500,000 to 800,000 clones, about an eighth occurring once; the ten biggest clones make up approximately 0.11%. This clone was observed a handful of times. Antigen unknown. The CDR3 is 15 residues long. Germline-derived CDR1 and CDR2 are SGDLS and YYNGEE. V was shortened by 0 bases and J by 7 bases, with 14 bases between the two germline ends. The TCR originated in a man aged 30-40 years with type 1 diabetes. The source material was naive CD4+ T cells from blood. The chain combines TRBV9 with TRBJ2-1; a weak D match, TRBD1 (7 bases). As DNA, the CDR3 is TGTGCCAGCAGCGTAGTAGTGGAGGGACAGAATGAGCAGTTCTTC. Its protein is CASSVVVEGQNEQFF.